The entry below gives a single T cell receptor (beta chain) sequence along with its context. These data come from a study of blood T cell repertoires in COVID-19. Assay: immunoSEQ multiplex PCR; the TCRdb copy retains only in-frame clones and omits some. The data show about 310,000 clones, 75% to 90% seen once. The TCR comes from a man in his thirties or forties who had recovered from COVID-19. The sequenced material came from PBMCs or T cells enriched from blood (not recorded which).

Written as DNA, the CDR3 is TGTGCCAGTCTGACAGGGAACACTGAAGCTTTCTTT. It encodes CASLTGNTEAFF. The chain combines TRBV6-6 with TRBJ1-1; possible D gene TRBD1, 6 bases. V lost 9 bases to trimming and J lost 1 base, with 9 bases between them. The CDR3 sequence is 12 residues long. Germline V gives CDR1 MNHNY, CDR2 SVGAGI (reference sequence).